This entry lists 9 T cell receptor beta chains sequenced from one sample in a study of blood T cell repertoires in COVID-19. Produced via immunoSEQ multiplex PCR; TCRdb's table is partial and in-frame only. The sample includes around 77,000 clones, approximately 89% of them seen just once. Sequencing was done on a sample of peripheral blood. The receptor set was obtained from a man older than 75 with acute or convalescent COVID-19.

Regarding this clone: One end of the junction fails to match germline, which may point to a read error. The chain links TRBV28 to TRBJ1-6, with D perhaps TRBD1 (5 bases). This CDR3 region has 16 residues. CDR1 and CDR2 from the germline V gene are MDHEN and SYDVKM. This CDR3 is CASSFGGVSSNSPLHF. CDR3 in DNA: TGTGCCAGCAGTTTTGGGGGGGTGTCCTCTAATTCACCCCTCCACTTT.

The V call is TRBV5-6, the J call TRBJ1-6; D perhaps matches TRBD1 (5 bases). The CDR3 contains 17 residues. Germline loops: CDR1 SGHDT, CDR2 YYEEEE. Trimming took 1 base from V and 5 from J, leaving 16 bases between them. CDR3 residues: CASSLTGGQGDNSPLHF. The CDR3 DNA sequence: TGTGCCAGCAGCTTGACGGGAGGGCAGGGTGATAATTCACCCCTCCACTTT.

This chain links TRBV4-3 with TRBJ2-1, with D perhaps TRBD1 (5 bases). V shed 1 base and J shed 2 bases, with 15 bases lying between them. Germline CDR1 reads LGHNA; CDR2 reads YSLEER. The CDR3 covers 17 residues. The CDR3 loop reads CASSQAPPGNPYNEQFF. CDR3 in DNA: TGCGCCAGCAGCCAAGCCCCCCCAGGGAACCCCTACAATGAGCAGTTCTTC.

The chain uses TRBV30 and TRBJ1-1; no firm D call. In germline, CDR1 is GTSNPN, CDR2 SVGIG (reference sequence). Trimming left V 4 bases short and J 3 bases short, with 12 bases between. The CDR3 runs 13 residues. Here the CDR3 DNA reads TGTGCCTGGAATCCAGGTCTGTACACTGAAGCTTTCTTT. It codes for CAWNPGLYTEAFF.

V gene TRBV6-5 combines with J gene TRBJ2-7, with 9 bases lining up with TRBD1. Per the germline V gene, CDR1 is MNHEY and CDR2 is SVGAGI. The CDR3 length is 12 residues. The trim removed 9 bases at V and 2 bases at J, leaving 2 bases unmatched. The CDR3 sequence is CASWDRAYEQYF. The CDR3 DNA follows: TGTGCCAGTTGGGACAGGGCCTACGAGCAGTACTTC.

The CDR3 nucleotides read TGTGCCAGCTCAAGGACTTGGCCACAAGAGACCCAGTACTTC. Protein: CASSRTWPQETQYF. The chain employs TRBV18 and TRBJ2-5, with D tentatively TRBD2 (5 bases). V lost 5 bases, J lost 2 bases, and 12 bases lay in between. Germline CDR1 reads KGHSH; CDR2 reads LQKENI. The CDR3 length is 14 residues.

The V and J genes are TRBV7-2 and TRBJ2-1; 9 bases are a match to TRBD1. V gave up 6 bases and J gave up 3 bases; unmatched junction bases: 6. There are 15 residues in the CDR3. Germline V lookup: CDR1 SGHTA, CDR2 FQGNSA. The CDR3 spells CASSPRQGVYNEQFF. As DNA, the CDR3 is TGTGCCAGCAGTCCAAGACAGGGGGTCTACAATGAGCAGTTCTTC.

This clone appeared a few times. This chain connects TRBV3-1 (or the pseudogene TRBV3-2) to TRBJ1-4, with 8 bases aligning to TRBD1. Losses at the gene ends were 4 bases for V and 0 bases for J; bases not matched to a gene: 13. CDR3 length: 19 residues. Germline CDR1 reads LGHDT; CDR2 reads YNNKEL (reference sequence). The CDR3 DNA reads TGTGCCAGCAGCCGAAAAGACCCCGGACAGGGAGCAACTAATGAAAAACTGTTTTTT. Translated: CASSRKDPGQGATNEKLFF.

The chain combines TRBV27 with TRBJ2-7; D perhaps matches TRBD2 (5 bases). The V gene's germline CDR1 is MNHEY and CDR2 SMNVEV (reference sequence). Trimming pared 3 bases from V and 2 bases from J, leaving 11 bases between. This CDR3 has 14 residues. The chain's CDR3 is CASSFPGVPYEQYF. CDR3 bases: TGTGCCAGCAGTTTCCCCGGGGTCCCCTACGAGCAGTACTTC.